What follows are 8 T cell receptor beta chains derived from one specimen sequenced in a study of beta chain features in type 1 diabetes. Findings and caveats of the study: TCRB CDR3s were moderately but significantly shorter in Type 1 diabetes patients in all four CD4+ subsets.

Reverse transcribing all isolated RNA meant expressed TCRB transcripts were sequenced. TCRdb's table, derived via immunoSEQ multiplex PCR, lists solely in-frame clones and lacks some. The data hold 100,000 to 150,000 clones, with 17% observed a single time. No cognate antigen is known for these TCRs. The sample was central memory CD4+ T cells from blood. These receptors were taken from a young man with type 1 diabetes.

The chain is built from TRBV7-6 and TRBJ2-1; 8 nucleotides align to TRBD2. CDR1 is SGHVS, CDR2 FNYEAQ, per germline. The ends lost 5 bases at V and 4 bases at J; junction bases unmatched: 13. The CDR3 sequence is 17 residues long. The CDR3 here is CASSPFPSSGPYNEQFF. The DNA of the CDR3 is TGTGCCAGCAGCCCATTCCCGTCTAGCGGGCCATACAATGAGCAGTTCTTC.

Worth noting for this clone: Other DNA variants within this sample encode the same CDR3. This chain uses TRBV4-3 with TRBJ1-1; D possibly corresponds to TRBD1 (5 bases). The V gene lost 2 bases and the J gene lost 5 bases, with 9 bases spanning the gap. The CDR3 consists of 13 residues. Germline V lookup: CDR1 LGHNA, CDR2 YSLEER. CDR3: CASSQLRGTEAFF. In DNA, the CDR3 is TGCGCCAGCAGCCAACTCCGGGGGACTGAAGCTTTCTTT.

The gene calls are TRBV2 and TRBJ1-1, with D hard to call. The CDR3 has 15 amino acids. Between the trimmed V and J ends, which lost 4 bases and 2 bases, there was a span of 14 bases. Germline CDR1 SNHLY, CDR2 FYNNEI. The CDR3 sequence: CASSGPHSPNTEAFF. DNA for the CDR3: TGTGCCAGCAGTGGGCCCCACAGTCCCAACACTGAAGCTTTCTTT.

The genes are TRBV10-3 and TRBJ1-2; 9 bases agree with TRBD1. The CDR3 is 11 amino acids. Germline V gene sequence: CDR1 ENHRY, CDR2 SYGVKD. The trim removed 9 bases at V and 8 bases at J, leaving 4 bases unmatched. CDR3 coding DNA: TGTGCCATACAGGGGGCTGGCGGCTACACCTTC. Protein sequence: CAIQGAGGYTF.

The chain uses TRBV4-3 and TRBJ1-6; the D gene is possibly TRBD1 (5 bases). Trimming left V 0 bases short and J 5 bases short, with 8 bases between. The CDR3 length is 15 residues. The germline CDR1 and CDR2 sequences are LGHNA and YSLEER. The CDR3 protein is CASSQDGHNNSPLHF. CDR3 nucleotides: TGCGCCAGCAGCCAAGACGGACACAATAATTCACCCCTCCACTTT.

The rearrangement uses TRBV28 and TRBJ2-7; 9 nucleotides agree with TRBD1. The CDR3 spans 16 residues. J gave up 9 bases and V 4 bases, and 16 bases lay outside the gene matches. The germline V gene encodes CDR1 MDHEN and CDR2 SYDVKM. CDR3 protein: CASSSSWTGELVGQYF. The CDR3 nucleotides are TGTGCCAGCAGTTCGTCCTGGACAGGGGAGTTAGTGGGGCAGTACTTC.

This chain joins TRBV11-1 and TRBJ2-5, with TRBD2 matching 12 bases. Per the germline V gene, CDR1 is SGHAT and CDR2 is FQDESV (reference sequence). The J segment lost 5 bases and the V segment lost 5 bases, leaving 9 bases of the junction unmatched. The CDR3 has 16 amino acids. CDR3 protein: CASSPGTSGSGETQYF. Written as DNA, the CDR3 is TGTGCCAGCAGCCCGGGGACTAGCGGGTCTGGGGAGACCCAGTACTTC.

V and J are TRBV6-5 and TRBJ2-7; D is unresolved. Trimming pared 7 bases from V and 1 base from J, leaving 17 bases between. This CDR3 is 15 amino acids long. Germline CDR1 reads MNHEY; CDR2 reads SVGAGI. The CDR3 loop is CASTSSSDGSYEQYF. Here the CDR3 DNA reads TGTGCCAGCACATCGTCAAGTGACGGATCCTACGAGCAGTACTTC.